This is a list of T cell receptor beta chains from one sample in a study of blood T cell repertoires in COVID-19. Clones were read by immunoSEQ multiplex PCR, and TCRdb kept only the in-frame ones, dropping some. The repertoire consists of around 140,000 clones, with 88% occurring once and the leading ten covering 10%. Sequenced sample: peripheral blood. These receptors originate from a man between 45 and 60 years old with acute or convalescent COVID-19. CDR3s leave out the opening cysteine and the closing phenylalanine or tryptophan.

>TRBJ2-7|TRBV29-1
SASGSSYEQY
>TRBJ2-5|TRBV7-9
ASSPQGGALETQY
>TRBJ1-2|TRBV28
ASSLTRKRFYGYT
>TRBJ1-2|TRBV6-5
ASSYRTGWGYT
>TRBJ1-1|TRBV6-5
ASSYVVNTEAF
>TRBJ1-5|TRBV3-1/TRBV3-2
ASSHRQNQPQH
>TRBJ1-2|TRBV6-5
ASRGTGGWQDGYT
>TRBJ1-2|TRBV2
ASSYQGQSGYT
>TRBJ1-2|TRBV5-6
ASSFRTGPGGYT
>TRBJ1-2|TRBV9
ASSVGGQFPIYGYT
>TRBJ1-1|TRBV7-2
ASSLQGPASTEAF
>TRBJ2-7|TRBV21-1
ASSTPLGPGGPFWEQY
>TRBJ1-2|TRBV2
ASSSDSVHYGYT
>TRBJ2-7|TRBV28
ASSPRTGWNEQY
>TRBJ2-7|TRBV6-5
ASSTQYTGGYEQY
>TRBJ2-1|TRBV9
ASSPGLAGVRRQF
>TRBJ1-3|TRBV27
ASRGVTGNTIY
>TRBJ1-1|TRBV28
ASSLFHSRLEGMMNTEAF
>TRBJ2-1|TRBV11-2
ASSRDSREYEQF
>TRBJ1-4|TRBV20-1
SASVGGAFEKLF
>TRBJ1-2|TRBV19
ASIAIGGTGRCA
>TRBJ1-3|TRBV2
ASSQEAVSGNTIY
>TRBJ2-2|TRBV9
ASSVGALANTGELF
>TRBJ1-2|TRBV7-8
ASSQWTGDYGYT
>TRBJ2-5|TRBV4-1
ASSVFSGGETQY
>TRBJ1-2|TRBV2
ASSGQGNYGYT
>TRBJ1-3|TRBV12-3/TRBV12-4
ASSYSSGNTIY
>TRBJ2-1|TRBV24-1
ATSDSGLAGFNEQF
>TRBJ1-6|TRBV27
ASSPEDSSPLH
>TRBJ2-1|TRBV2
ASSSTSGRGNEQF
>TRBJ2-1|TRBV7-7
ASSPRMENREQF
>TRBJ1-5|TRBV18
ASSLGQNSNQPQH
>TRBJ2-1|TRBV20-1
SAPDRAREF
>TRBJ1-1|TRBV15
ATSRDGINRGNTEAF
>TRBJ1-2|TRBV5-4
ASSPQQGHGDYGYT
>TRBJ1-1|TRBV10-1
ASTRGGQAITEAF
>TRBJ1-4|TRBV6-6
ASSYFSQALF
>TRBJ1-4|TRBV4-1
ASSHPVRADEKLF
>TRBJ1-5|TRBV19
ASSIRGQSPNQPQH
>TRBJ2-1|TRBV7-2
ASSLPGGGPRYNEQF
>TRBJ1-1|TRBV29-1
SVNYGQLEAF
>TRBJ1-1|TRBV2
ASSVGGRITEAF
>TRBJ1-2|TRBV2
ASRDGGIYYGYT
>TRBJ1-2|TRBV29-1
SVVGTKENYGYT
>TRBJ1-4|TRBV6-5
ASSQGNEKLF
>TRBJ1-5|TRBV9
ASSVGRGNQPQH
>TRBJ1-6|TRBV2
ASSEPRGYNSPLH
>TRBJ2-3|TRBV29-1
SVESAGVQY
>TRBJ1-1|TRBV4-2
ASSQSTGFEAF
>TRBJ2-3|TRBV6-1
ASSDPFLNTDTQY
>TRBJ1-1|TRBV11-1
ASSLFAGGTEAF
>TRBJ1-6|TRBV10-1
ASSRDGNSPLH
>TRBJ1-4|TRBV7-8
ASSLSPRAGRGATNEKLF
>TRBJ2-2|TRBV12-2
ASRFIRATNTGELF
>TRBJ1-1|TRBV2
ASSLVRQGLSEAF
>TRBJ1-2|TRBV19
ASREQGWNYGYT
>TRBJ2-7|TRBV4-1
ASSPGLAVYEQY
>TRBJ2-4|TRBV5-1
ASSPGGSIENIQY
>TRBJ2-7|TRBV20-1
SAIDPRRGRSYEQY